This T cell receptor beta chain was identified in a study of T cells after yellow fever vaccination. Making TCR cDNA involved 5'RACE template switching, which added UMIs and a universal primer site. TCRdb fed the 5' RACE reads into MiXCR, producing one record per CDR3 protein. This table holds about 320,000 distinct CDR3 sequences, approximately 4% found once. The length of the CDR3 is 16 residues. The genes are TRBV21-1 and TRBJ2-2; the table names TRBD1, a call not compared with the DNA. TRBV21-1 is described as a pseudogene. This clonotype was sampled from a man between 18 and 35 years old who received the YFV17D yellow fever vaccine. Sequences were derived from PBMCs, sampled 15 days after the yellow fever booster vaccination. The CDR3 here is CASSSQGSRDTGELFF. The CDR3 DNA reads as TGTGCCAGCAGCAGTCAGGGGAGTCGGGACACCGGGGAGCTGTTTTTT.